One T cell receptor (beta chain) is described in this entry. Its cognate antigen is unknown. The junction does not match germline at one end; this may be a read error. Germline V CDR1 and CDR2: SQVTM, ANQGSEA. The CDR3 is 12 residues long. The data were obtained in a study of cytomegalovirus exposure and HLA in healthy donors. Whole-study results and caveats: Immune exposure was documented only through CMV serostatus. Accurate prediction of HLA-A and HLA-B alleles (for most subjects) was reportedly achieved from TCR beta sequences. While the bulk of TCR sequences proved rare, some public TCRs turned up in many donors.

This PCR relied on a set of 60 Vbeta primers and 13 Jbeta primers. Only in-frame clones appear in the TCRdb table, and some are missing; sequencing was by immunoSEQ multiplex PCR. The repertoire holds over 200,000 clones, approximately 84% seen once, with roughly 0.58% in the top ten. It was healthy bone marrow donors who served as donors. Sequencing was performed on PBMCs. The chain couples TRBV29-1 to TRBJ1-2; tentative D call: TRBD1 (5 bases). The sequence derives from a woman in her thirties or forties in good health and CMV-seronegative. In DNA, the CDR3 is TGCAGCGTCGACGACCCCAGTTGGGGCTACACCTTT. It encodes CSVDDPSWGYTF. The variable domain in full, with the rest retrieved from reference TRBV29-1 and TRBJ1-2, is SAVISQKPSRDICQRGTSLTIQCQVDSQVTMMFWYRQQPGQSLTLIATANQGSEATYESGFVIDKFPISRPNLTFSTLTVSNMSPEDSSIYLCSVDDPSWGYTFGSGTRLTVV.